These 13 T cell receptor beta chains were all obtained from the same sample, sequenced in a study of T-cell memory formation after mild COVID-19. TCRdb redid the calling of the 5' RACE reads with MiXCR, one entry per CDR3 protein. The table records about 340,000 distinct CDR3 sequences, approximately 15% of them present only once. Sequencing was done on a sample of PBMCs or a T cell subset sorted from them (not recorded which). These receptors came from a man between 18 and 29 years old who had mild COVID-19 (a few samples of this study predate the infection). Cell type and time point are not known.

The J gene is TRBJ2-5, the V gene TRBV5-1, with D possibly called TRBD1 or TRBD2 (7 bases each). Germline V lookup: CDR1 SGHRS, CDR2 YFSETQ. This CDR3 is 15 amino acids long. The V end lost 3 bases, the J end lost 5 bases, and 17 bases lay between the germline ends. CDR3 bases: TGCGCCAGCAGCTCAGACGGGACAGCGGGGGAGACCCAGTACTTC. This encodes CASSSDGTAGETQYF.

This clonotype was seen ten or more times. The chain recombines TRBV6-5 with TRBJ2-5, with TRBD1 identical over 9 bases. Germline V lookup: CDR1 MNHEY, CDR2 SVGAGI. The CDR3 is 15 residues long. Trimming removed 6 bases from V and 4 bases from J; junction bases left unmatched: 9. For the CDR3, the DNA is TGTGCCAGCAGCTTGACAGGGGGACGCGTAGAGACCCAGTACTTC. This codes for CASSLTGGRVETQYF.

This clonotype was counted only a few times. The chain carries TRBV5-1 and TRBJ2-2; D unclear. This CDR3 has 15 amino acids. Germline V gene lookup returns CDR1 SGHRS and CDR2 YFSETQ. The V end lost 5 bases, the J end lost 5 bases, and 16 bases lay between the germline ends. The CDR3: CASRFTPEGTGELFF. CDR3 sequence (DNA): TGCGCCAGCAGGTTCACTCCAGAAGGGACCGGGGAGCTGTTTTTT.

The chain carries TRBV5-1 and TRBJ2-7; TRBD1 agrees at 9 bases. In germline, CDR1 is SGHRS, CDR2 YFSETQ. The V gene end was trimmed by 4 bases and the J gene end by 5 bases; junction bases not matched to a gene: 7. The CDR3 has 14 amino acids. The CDR3 sequence: CASSPDRGKNEQYF. For the CDR3, the DNA is TGCGCCAGCAGCCCCGACAGGGGGAAGAACGAGCAGTACTTC.

V gene TRBV20-1 combines with J gene TRBJ2-1; maybe TRBD1 (7 bases). This CDR3 has 15 amino acids. V gave up 6 bases and J gave up 2 bases, with 17 bases separating them. The V gene's germline CDR1 is DFQATT and CDR2 SNEGSKA (reference sequence). CDR3 residues: CSANARGDPYNEQFF. The CDR3 DNA sequence: TGCAGTGCCAATGCCAGGGGGGATCCCTACAATGAGCAGTTCTTC.

This clonotype has ten or more counts. This sequence joins TRBV19 and TRBJ1-1, with a tentative D call TRBD1 (5 bases). Deletions cut 6 bases from V and 0 bases from J, with 11 bases between. The CDR3 length is 14 residues. The germline V gene encodes CDR1 LNHDA and CDR2 SQIVND (reference sequence). CDR3 sequence: CASSTDRLNTEAFF. CDR3 sequence (DNA): TGTGCCAGTAGCACCGACAGACTGAACACTGAAGCTTTCTTT.

This clonotype was seen only a few times. This chain connects TRBV20-1 to TRBJ2-3; TRBD2 matches 7 bases. Unmatched junction bases numbered 3, after V lost 1 base and J lost 5 bases. The CDR3 covers 13 residues. Germline values: CDR1 DFQATT, CDR2 SNEGSKA (reference sequence). The CDR3 region has the DNA TGCAGTGCTAGAGGAGCGGGGAGAGATACGCAGTATTTT. Amino acids: CSARGAGRDTQYF.

Only a few counts were recorded for this clonotype. This sequence joins TRBV5-1 and TRBJ2-3; D could derive from TRBD1 or TRBD2 (5 bases each). The germline V gene encodes CDR1 SGHRS and CDR2 YFSETQ. The length of the CDR3 is 15 residues. V was trimmed by 3 bases and J by 2 bases, leaving 13 bases between them. The CDR3 spells CASSWGRGDTDTQYF. CDR3 coding DNA: TGCGCCAGCAGCTGGGGTAGGGGAGACACAGATACGCAGTATTTT.

This clonotype was counted between two and nine times. This chain uses TRBV5-1 with TRBJ1-1, with 8 bases fitting TRBD1. The CDR3 is 16 amino acids. Germline V gene lookup returns CDR1 SGHRS and CDR2 YFSETQ. Trimming at V came to 0 bases and at J to 1 base, leaving 5 bases not matched to a gene. CDR3 residues: CASSLARGPGNTEAFF. CDR3 in DNA: TGCGCCAGCAGCTTGGCCAGGGGGCCAGGGAACACTGAAGCTTTCTTT.

This clonotype has at least ten counts. V is TRBV7-9 and J is TRBJ2-3, with unresolved D. Germline V gene sequence: CDR1 SEHNR, CDR2 FQNEAQ (reference sequence). This CDR3 has 15 residues. V lost 4 bases, J lost 6 bases, and 17 bases lay in between. In DNA form, the CDR3 reads TGTGCCAGCAGCTCGACTCGGACGGCCCCGGATACGCAGTATTTT. Its translation is CASSSTRTAPDTQYF.

CDR3 sequence: CASSSPERGITDTQYF. CDR3 bases: TGTGCCAGCAGCTCCCCGGAGCGGGGCATCACAGATACGCAGTATTTT. The rearrangement joins TRBV9 to TRBJ2-3; 7 nucleotides line up with TRBD2. V lost 4 bases to trimming and J lost 2 bases; unmatched junction nucleotides: 10. CDR1 is SGDLS and CDR2 is YYNGEE in the germline V gene. The CDR3 is 16 residues long.

The chain carries TRBV4-2 and TRBJ1-5; D might be TRBD1 (5 bases). This CDR3 spans 16 amino acids. V lost 3 bases and J lost 2, with 14 bases in between. In germline, CDR1 is LGHNA, CDR2 YNFKEQ. The chain's CDR3 is CASSHSRAGRNQPQHF. CDR3 DNA sequence: TGTGCCAGCAGCCATAGTCGGGCAGGGCGCAATCAGCCCCAGCATTTT.

The rearrangement links TRBV5-5 to TRBJ2-3; D is uncertain. V lost 8 bases, J lost 2 bases, and 15 bases lay in between. The CDR3 runs 14 residues. Germline lookup yields CDR1 SGHKS and CDR2 YYEKEE (reference sequence). The CDR3 sequence is CASIPFGITDTQYF. The DNA for the CDR3 is TGTGCCAGTATTCCCTTTGGGATCACAGATACGCAGTATTTT.